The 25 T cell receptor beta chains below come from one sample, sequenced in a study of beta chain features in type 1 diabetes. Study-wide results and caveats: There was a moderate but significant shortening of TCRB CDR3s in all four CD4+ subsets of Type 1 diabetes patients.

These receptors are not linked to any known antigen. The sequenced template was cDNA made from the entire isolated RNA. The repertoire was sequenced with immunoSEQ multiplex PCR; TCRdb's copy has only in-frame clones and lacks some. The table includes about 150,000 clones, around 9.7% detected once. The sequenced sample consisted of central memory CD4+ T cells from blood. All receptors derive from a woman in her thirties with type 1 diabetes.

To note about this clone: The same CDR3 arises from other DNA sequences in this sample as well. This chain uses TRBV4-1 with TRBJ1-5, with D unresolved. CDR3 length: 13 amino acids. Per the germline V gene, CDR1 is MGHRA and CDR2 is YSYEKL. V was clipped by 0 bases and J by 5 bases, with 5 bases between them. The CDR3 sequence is CASSQERDQPQHF. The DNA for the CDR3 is TGCGCCAGCAGCCAAGAACGGGATCAGCCCCAGCATTTT.

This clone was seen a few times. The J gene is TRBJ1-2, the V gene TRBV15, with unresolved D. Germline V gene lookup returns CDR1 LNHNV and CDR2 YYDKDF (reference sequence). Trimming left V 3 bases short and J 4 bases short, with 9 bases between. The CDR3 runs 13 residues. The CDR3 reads CATSSGVGYGYTF. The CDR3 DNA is TGTGCCACCAGCAGCGGGGTCGGCTATGGCTACACCTTC.

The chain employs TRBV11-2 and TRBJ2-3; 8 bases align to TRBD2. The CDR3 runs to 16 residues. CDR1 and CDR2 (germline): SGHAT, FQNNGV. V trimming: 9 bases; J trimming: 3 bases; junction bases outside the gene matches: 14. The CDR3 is CASFLTGRVGTDTQYF. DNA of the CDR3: TGTGCCAGTTTCCTAACCGGGAGGGTGGGAACAGATACGCAGTATTTT.

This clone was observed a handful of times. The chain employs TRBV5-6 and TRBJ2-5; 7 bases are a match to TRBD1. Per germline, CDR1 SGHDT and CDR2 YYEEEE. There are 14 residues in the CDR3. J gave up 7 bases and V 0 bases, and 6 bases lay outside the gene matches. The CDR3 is CASSLGTGSGTQYF. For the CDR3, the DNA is TGTGCCAGCAGCTTGGGGACAGGATCTGGGACCCAGTACTTC.

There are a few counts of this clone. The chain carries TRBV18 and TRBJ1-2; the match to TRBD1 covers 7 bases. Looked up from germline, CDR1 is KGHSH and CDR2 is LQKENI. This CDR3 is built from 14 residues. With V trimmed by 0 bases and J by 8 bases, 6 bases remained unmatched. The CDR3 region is CASSPPRQGIGYTF. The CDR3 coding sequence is TGTGCCAGCTCACCACCGCGACAGGGAATCGGCTACACCTTC. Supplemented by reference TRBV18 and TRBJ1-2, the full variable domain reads NAGVMQNPRHLVRRRGQEARLRCSPMKGHSHVYWYRQLPEEGLKFMVYLQKENIIDESGMPKERFSAEFPKEGPSILRIQQVVRGDSAAYFCASSPPRQGIGYTFGSGTRLTVV.

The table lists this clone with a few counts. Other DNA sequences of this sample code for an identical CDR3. The CDR3 here is CASSLVGGGYTF. The DNA of the CDR3 is TGTGCCAGCAGTTTAGTGGGGGGAGGCTACACCTTC. The rearrangement joins TRBV28 to TRBJ1-2, with D possibly being TRBD1 (5 bases). The CDR3 is 12 amino acids. Germline loops: CDR1 MDHEN, CDR2 SYDVKM. The V and J ends lost 2 bases and 8 bases respectively, with 9 bases between them.

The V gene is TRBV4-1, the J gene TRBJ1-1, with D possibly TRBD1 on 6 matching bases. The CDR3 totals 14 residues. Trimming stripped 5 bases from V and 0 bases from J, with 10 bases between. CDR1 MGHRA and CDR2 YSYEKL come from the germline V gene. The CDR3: CASSGQLMNTEAFF. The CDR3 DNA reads TGCGCCAGCAGCGGACAGCTCATGAACACTGAAGCTTTCTTT.

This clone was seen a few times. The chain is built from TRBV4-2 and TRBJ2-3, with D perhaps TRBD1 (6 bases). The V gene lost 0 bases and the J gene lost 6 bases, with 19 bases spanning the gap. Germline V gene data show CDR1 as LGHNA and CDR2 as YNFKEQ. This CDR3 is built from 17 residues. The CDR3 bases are TGTGCCAGCAGCCAAGATCTAGCAGGGGCGGCGCTTGATACGCAGTATTTT. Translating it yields CASSQDLAGAALDTQYF.

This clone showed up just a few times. The CDR3 nucleotides read TGTGCCAGCACCCCCGGCGGGAGGAATGAGCAGTTCTTC. Amino acids: CASTPGGRNEQFF. The chain couples TRBV6-5 to TRBJ2-1; 8 bases line up with TRBD2. The CDR3 sequence is 13 residues long. Germline V CDR1 and CDR2: MNHEY, SVGAGI. Germline trimming cut 7 bases from V and 7 bases from J; bases unmatched to any gene: 6.

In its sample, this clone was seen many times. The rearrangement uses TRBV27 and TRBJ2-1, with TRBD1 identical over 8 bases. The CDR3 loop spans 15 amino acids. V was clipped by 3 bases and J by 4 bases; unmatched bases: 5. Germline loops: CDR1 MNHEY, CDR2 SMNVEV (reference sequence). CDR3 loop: CASSLYDRGYNEQFF. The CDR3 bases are TGTGCCAGCAGTTTGTACGACAGGGGATACAATGAGCAGTTCTTC.

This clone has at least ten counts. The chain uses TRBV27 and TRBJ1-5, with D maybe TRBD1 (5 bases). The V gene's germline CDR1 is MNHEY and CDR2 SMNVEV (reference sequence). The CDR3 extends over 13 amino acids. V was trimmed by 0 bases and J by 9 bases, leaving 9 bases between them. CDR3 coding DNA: TGTGCCAGCAGTTTATCACAGGTTTCGCCCCAGCATTTT. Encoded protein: CASSLSQVSPQHF.

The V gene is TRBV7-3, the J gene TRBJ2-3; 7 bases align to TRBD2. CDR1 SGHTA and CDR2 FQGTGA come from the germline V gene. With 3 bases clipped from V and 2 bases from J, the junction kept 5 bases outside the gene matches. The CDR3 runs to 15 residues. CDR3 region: CASSFHGGSTDTQYF. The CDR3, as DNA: TGTGCCAGCAGCTTCCACGGGGGGTCCACAGATACGCAGTATTTT.

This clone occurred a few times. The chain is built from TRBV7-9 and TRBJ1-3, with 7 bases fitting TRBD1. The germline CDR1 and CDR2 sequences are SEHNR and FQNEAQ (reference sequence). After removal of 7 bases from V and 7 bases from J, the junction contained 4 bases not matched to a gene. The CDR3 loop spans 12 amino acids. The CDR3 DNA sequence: TGTGCCAGCATCAGACAGGGCAACACCATATATTTT. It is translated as CASIRQGNTIYF. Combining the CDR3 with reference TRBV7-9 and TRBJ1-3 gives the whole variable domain DTGVSQNPRHKITKRGQNVTFRCDPISEHNRLYWYRQTLGQGPEFLTYFQNEAQLEKSRLLSDRFSAERPKGSFSTLEIQRTEQGDSAMYLCASIRQGNTIYFGEGSWLTVV.

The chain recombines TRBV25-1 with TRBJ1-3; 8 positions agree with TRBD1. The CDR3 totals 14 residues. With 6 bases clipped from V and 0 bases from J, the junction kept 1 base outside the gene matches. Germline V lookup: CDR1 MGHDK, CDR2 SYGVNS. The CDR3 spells CASSQGASGNTIYF. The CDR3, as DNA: TGTGCCAGCAGCCAGGGGGCCTCTGGAAACACCATATATTTT. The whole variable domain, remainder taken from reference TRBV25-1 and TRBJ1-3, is EADIYQTPRYLVIGTGKKITLECSQTMGHDKMYWYQQDPGMELHLIHYSYGVNSTEKGDLSSESTVSRIRTEHFPLTLESARPSHTSQYLCASSQGASGNTIYFGEGSWLTVV.

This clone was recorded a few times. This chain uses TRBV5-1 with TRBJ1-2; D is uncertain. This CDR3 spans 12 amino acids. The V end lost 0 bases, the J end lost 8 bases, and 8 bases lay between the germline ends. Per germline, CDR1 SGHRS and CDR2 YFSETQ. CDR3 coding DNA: TGCGCCAGCAGCTTGGGCGGGAACGGCTACACCTTC. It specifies CASSLGGNGYTF.

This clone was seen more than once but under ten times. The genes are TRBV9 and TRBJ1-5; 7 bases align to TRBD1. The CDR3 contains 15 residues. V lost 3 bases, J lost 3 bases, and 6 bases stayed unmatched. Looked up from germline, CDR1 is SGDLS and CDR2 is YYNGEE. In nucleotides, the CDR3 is TGTGCCAGCAGCGCCGACAGGGCCTCCAATCAGCCCCAGCATTTT. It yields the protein CASSADRASNQPQHF.

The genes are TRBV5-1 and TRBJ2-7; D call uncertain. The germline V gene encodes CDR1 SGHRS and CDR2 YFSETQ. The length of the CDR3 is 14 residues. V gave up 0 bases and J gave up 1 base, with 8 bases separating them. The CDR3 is CASSLGTFSYEQYF. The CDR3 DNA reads TGCGCCAGCAGCTTGGGAACTTTTTCCTACGAGCAGTACTTC.

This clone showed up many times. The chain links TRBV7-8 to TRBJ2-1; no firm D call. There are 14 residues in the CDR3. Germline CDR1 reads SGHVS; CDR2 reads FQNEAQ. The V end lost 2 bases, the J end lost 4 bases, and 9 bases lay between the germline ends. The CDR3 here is CASSLMAAYNEQFF. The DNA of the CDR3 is TGTGCCAGCAGCTTAATGGCGGCATACAATGAGCAGTTCTTC.

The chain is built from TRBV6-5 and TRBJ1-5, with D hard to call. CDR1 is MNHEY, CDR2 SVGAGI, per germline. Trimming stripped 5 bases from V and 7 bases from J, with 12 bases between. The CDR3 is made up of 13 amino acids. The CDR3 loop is CASSPTFRQPQHF. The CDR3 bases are TGTGCCAGCAGTCCCACGTTCAGGCAGCCCCAGCATTTT.

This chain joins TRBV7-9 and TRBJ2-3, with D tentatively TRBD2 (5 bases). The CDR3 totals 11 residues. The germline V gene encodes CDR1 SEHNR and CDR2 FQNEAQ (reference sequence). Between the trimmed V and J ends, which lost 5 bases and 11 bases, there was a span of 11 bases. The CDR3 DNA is TGTGCCAGCAGCAGGTACCGGGGGCAGTATTTT. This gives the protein CASSRYRGQYF.

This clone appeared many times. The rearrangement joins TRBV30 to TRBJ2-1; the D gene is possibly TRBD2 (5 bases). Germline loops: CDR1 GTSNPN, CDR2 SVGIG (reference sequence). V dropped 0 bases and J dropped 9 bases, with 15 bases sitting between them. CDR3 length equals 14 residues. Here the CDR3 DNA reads TGTGCCTGGAGTGTGAAGAGAGGGAATAGTGAGCAGTTCTTC. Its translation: CAWSVKRGNSEQFF.

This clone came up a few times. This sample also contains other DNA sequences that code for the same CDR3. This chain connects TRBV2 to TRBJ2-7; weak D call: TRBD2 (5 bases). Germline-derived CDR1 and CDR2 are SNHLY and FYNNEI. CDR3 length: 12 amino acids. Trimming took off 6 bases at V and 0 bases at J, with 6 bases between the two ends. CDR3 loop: CASRGVSYEQYF. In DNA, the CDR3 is TGTGCCAGCAGGGGAGTCTCCTACGAGCAGTACTTC.

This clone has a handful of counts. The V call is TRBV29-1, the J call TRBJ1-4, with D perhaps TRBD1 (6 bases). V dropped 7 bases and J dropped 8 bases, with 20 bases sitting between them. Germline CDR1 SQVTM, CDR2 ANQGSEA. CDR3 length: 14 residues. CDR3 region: CSAGGRGRGEKLFF. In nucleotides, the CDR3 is TGCAGCGCCGGCGGGCGGGGGCGTGGGGAAAAACTGTTTTTT.

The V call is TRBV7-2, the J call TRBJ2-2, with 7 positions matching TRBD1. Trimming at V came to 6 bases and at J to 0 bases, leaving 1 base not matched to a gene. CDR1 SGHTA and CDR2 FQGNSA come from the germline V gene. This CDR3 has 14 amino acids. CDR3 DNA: TGTGCCAGCAGTGGACAGGCGAACACCGGGGAGCTGTTTTTT. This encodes CASSGQANTGELFF.

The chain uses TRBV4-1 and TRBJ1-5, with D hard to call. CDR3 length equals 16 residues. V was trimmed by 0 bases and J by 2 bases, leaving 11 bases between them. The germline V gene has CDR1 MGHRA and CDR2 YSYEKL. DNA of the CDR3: TGCGCCAGCAGCCAAGATGCGAGGTATGGCAATCAGCCCCAGCATTTT. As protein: CASSQDARYGNQPQHF.